Below, one T cell receptor beta chain is given with its context. Its antigen is as yet unknown. This sample is drawn from a study of cytomegalovirus exposure and HLA in healthy donors. Study results and caveats: Follow-up analysis seemed to connect common viral pathogens with several of the most significant clusters identified. Specificity of three CMV-associated chains for CMV antigens was verified in vitro. Some V segments (TRBV6-2 and TRBV6-3 among them) were excluded as indistinguishable.

A multiplex PCR was run with 60 Vbeta primers and 13 Jbeta primers. Generated by immunoSEQ multiplex PCR, the TCRdb table keeps only in-frame clones and is missing some. The sample shows about 200,000 clones, 82% of them seen only once. Germline loops: CDR1 LGHNA, CDR2 YSLEER. The germline V and J ends were trimmed by 4 bases and 5 bases, with 11 bases remaining between them. The CDR3 runs to 14 residues. Sequenced sample: PBMCs. The sequence was obtained from a boy between 2 and 10 years old in good health and CMV-seronegative. V is TRBV4-3 and J is TRBJ1-4, with D possibly being TRBD1 (5 bases). CDR3 residues: CASSPWAGNEKLFF. In nucleotides, the CDR3 is TGCGCCAGCAGCCCCTGGGCAGGGAATGAAAAACTGTTTTTT.